These 27 T cell receptor beta chains came from one sample sequenced in a study of T cells after posttransplantation cyclophosphamide (dated by TCRdb to 2016 to 2017). Receptor amplification or capture employed the immunoSEQ multiplex PCR assay. Held by TCRdb, this immuneACCESS table contains in-frame sequences only and omits some clones. Under half of the omission traces to an unresolved V gene where checked; the cause of the rest is unknown. Across this sample there are some 3,900 clones, with more than 65% seen only once. More than 45% of the sample goes to the ten largest clones. The treatment or condition tag for this specimen amounts to: high-dose cyclophosphamide on days +3 and +4 as single-agent GVHD prophylaxis. Patients in the PTCy group got busulfan and fludarabine conditioning, a marrow graft from a related or unrelated donor, and cyclophosphamide on days +3 and +4. The material sequenced was CD8+ T cells sorted from PBMCs, taken 1,000 to 1,200 days after allogeneic stem cell transplant with posttransplant cyclophosphamide. Receptors originate from a female patient in her thirties or forties who received an allogeneic stem cell transplant from a related donor, was CMV-positive, and had no GVHD. After a transplant, some T cells may be the graft donor's own cells.

As regards this clone: Other nucleotide sequences from this sample produce the same CDR3. J is TRBJ2-7 and V is TRBV9; TRBD1 matches at 8 bases. J lost 4 bases, V lost 8 bases, and 14 bases had no gene match. The CDR3 consists of 15 residues. Germline CDR1 is SGDLS and CDR2 is YYNGEE. Written as DNA, the CDR3 is TGTGCCAGTTTTATCAGACAGGGGACGGCATACGAGCAGTACTTC. Protein: CASFIRQGTAYEQYF.

The chain combines TRBV9 with TRBJ1-4, with D tentatively TRBD1 (5 bases). The CDR3 is 15 amino acids. Per the germline V gene, CDR1 is SGDLS and CDR2 is YYNGEE. V was trimmed by 4 bases and J by 7 bases, leaving 17 bases between them. The CDR3 loop reads CASSFGGGEGEKLFF. The DNA for the CDR3 is TGTGCCAGCAGCTTTGGGGGGGGAGAGGGTGAAAAACTGTTTTTT.

The genes are TRBV10-3 and TRBJ2-7; 9 nucleotides agree with TRBD1. This CDR3 comprises 14 residues. V lost 9 bases to trimming and J lost 7 bases; unmatched junction nucleotides: 13. Per the germline V gene, CDR1 is ENHRY and CDR2 is SYGVKD. The CDR3 loop reads CAMHPGQGNKEQYF. CDR3 bases: TGTGCCATGCACCCGGGACAGGGTAACAAGGAGCAGTACTTC.

The chain couples TRBV28 to TRBJ2-7; TRBD2 aligns across 10 bases. Germline trimming cut 6 bases from V and 3 bases from J; bases unmatched to any gene: 8. Germline loops: CDR1 MDHEN, CDR2 SYDVKM. This CDR3 has 15 amino acids. CDR3 residues: CASSRESGGGYEQYF. CDR3 in DNA: TGTGCCAGCAGCCGTGAGAGCGGGGGGGGCTACGAGCAGTACTTC.

Worth noting for this clone: Additional DNA sequences in this sample encode the identical CDR3. The V and J genes are TRBV9 and TRBJ2-7, with D maybe TRBD1 (6 bases). The CDR3 consists of 15 residues. Germline values: CDR1 SGDLS, CDR2 YYNGEE. Trimming removed 7 bases from V and 2 bases from J, with 19 bases in between. The CDR3 loop reads CASFIKQGTAYEQYF. The CDR3 region has the DNA TGTGCCAGCTTCATCAAGCAGGGGACGGCCTACGAGCAGTACTTC.

This rearrangement joins TRBV7-9 to TRBJ2-5, with 8 positions matching TRBD1. Germline lookup yields CDR1 SEHNR and CDR2 FQNEAQ (reference sequence). The CDR3 loop spans 14 amino acids. V trimming: 11 bases; J trimming: 1 base; junction bases outside the gene matches: 9. The CDR3 spells CALEAGTGQETQYF. The CDR3 nucleotides are TGTGCCCTTGAGGCGGGGACAGGCCAAGAGACCCAGTACTTC. The whole variable domain, remainder taken from reference TRBV7-9 and TRBJ2-5, is DTGVSQNPRHKITKRGQNVTFRCDPISEHNRLYWYRQTLGQGPEFLTYFQNEAQLEKSRLLSDRFSAERPKGSFSTLEIQRTEQGDSAMYLCALEAGTGQETQYFGPGTRLLVL.

The chain joins TRBV19 to TRBJ1-1, with 8 nucleotides matching TRBD1. CDR1 is LNHDA, CDR2 SQIVND, per germline (reference sequence). Germline trimming cut 5 bases from V and 1 base from J; bases unmatched to any gene: 9. The CDR3 has 16 residues. CDR3: CASSSYRDRRNTEAFF. In DNA form, the CDR3 reads TGTGCCAGTAGTTCCTACCGGGACAGGAGGAACACTGAAGCTTTCTTT.

The gene calls are TRBV4-3 and TRBJ2-5; D not certain. The end of the DNA is better explained by TRBJ2-7, so the J call may be wrong. Germline V gene data show CDR1 as LGHNA and CDR2 as YSLEER. The CDR3 length is 15 residues. The CDR3 DNA is TGCGCCAGCAGCCAAGATCGACACAGTACCTACGAGCAGTACTTC. It specifies CASSQDRHSTYEQYF.

The chain uses TRBV19 and TRBJ2-7; a possible D gene is TRBD2 (6 bases). The germline gives CDR1 LNHDA, CDR2 SQIVND (reference sequence). The V end was cut by 11 bases, the J end by 4 bases, with 12 bases between. The CDR3 runs to 11 residues. CDR3 nucleotides: TGTGCCTGCGGGGCCTTTTACGAGCAGTACTTC. Protein product: CACGAFYEQYF.

Remarks on this clone: The sample holds other DNA sequences that translate to the same CDR3. The chain couples TRBV9 to TRBJ2-7; 7 bases match TRBD1. The germline V gene has CDR1 SGDLS and CDR2 YYNGEE. V shed 5 bases, J shed 4 bases, and the junction held 12 bases outside the gene matches. CDR3 length equals 15 residues. The CDR3 sequence is CASSIEQGTAYEQYF. The CDR3 bases are TGTGCCAGCAGTATCGAACAGGGGACGGCATACGAGCAGTACTTC.

V gene TRBV9 combines with J gene TRBJ1-2; D ambiguous. From germline, CDR1 is SGDLS and CDR2 YYNGEE. Trimming cost V 3 bases and J 8 bases, with 11 bases left between them. The CDR3 totals 12 residues. CDR3 residues: CASSAQPGGYTF. As DNA, the CDR3 is TGTGCCAGCAGCGCTCAGCCGGGGGGCTACACCTTC.

To note about this clone: The same CDR3 arises from other DNA sequences in this sample as well. V and J are TRBV9 and TRBJ2-7; maybe TRBD1 (6 bases). The ends were cut back, 10 bases at V and 4 bases at J, with 24 bases in the middle. The CDR3 has 15 amino acids. Germline CDR1 is SGDLS and CDR2 is YYNGEE. The CDR3 nucleotides read TGTGCCTGTTTTTTCGAGCAGGGGACGGCATACGAGCAGTACTTC. Translating it yields CACFFEQGTAYEQYF.

The V and J genes are TRBV4-2 and TRBJ2-7, with 8 nucleotides matching TRBD1. CDR1 is LGHNA and CDR2 is YNFKEQ in the germline V gene. The length of the CDR3 is 16 residues. The trim removed 4 bases at V and 5 bases at J, leaving 13 bases unmatched. The CDR3 DNA follows: TGTGCCAGCAGCCCATACCCCGGGACAGGTAGGGACGAGCAGTACTTC. This gives the protein CASSPYPGTGRDEQYF.

The chain is built from TRBV7-9 and TRBJ2-1; TRBD2 is a possible D gene (6 bases). The CDR3 runs to 16 residues. V was pared by 3 bases and J by 2 bases, with 14 bases between. Looked up from germline, CDR1 is SEHNR and CDR2 is FQNEAQ (reference sequence). CDR3 region: CASSFIGGEAYNEQFF. The CDR3 DNA follows: TGTGCCAGCAGCTTTATCGGCGGGGAGGCCTACAATGAGCAGTTCTTC.

The rearrangement joins TRBV19 to TRBJ1-1; unclear D gene. From germline, CDR1 is LNHDA and CDR2 SQIVND (reference sequence). The ends were cut back, 4 bases at V and 1 base at J, with 4 bases in the middle. The CDR3 contains 12 residues. For the CDR3, the DNA is TGTGCCAGTAGTACAGGGAACACTGAAGCTTTCTTT. Translating it yields CASSTGNTEAFF. Full variable domain (rest looked up from reference TRBV19 and TRBJ1-1): DGGITQSPKYLFRKEGQNVTLSCEQNLNHDAMYWYRQDPGQGLRLIYYSQIVNDFQKGDIAEGYSVSREKKESFPLTVTSAQKNPTAFYLCASSTGNTEAFFGQGTRLTVV.

The chain has TRBV7-9 and TRBJ2-3, with D possibly TRBD2 on 7 matching bases. The CDR3 extends over 16 amino acids. The V end was cut by 4 bases, the J end by 2 bases, with 16 bases between. The V gene's germline CDR1 is SEHNR and CDR2 FQNEAQ (reference sequence). The CDR3 here is CASSSIGRGATDTQYF. DNA for the CDR3: TGTGCCAGCAGCTCGATAGGACGGGGGGCCACAGATACGCAGTATTTT.

In DNA, the CDR3 is TGTGCCAGCAGGGGGGACGGGGGCTCCTACAATGAGCAGTTCTTC. It encodes CASRGDGGSYNEQFF. The chain carries TRBV2 and TRBJ2-1; D might be TRBD2 (6 bases). There are 15 residues in the CDR3. Looked up from germline, CDR1 is SNHLY and CDR2 is FYNNEI. V lost 6 bases and J lost 0, with 12 bases in between.

As concerns this clone: This sample includes further DNA sequences coding for the same CDR3. The chain joins TRBV9 to TRBJ2-7; D may be TRBD1 (6 bases). V lost 6 bases, J lost 4 bases, and 20 bases lay in between. CDR1 and CDR2 from the germline V gene are SGDLS and YYNGEE. The CDR3 is 15 amino acids. Here the CDR3 reads CASIIKQGTAYEQYF. CDR3 nucleotides: TGTGCCAGCATTATCAAGCAGGGGACGGCATACGAGCAGTACTTC.

This clone showed up just a few times. Written as DNA, the CDR3 is TGTGCCAGCAGCTCGCTCGACAGGGGTAATAGGAACACTGAAGCTTTCTTT. As protein: CASSSLDRGNRNTEAFF. The V call is TRBV5-8, the J call TRBJ1-1; 8 nucleotides line up with TRBD1. V trimming: 3 bases; J trimming: 1 base; junction bases outside the gene matches: 11. This CDR3 is 17 amino acids long. Germline V lookup: CDR1 SGHTS, CDR2 YDEGEE. Combining the CDR3 with reference TRBV5-8 and TRBJ1-1 gives the whole variable domain EAGVTQSPTHLIKTRGQQATLRCSPISGHTSVYWYQQALGLGLQFLLWYDEGEERNRGNFPPRFSGRQFPNYSSELNVNALELEDSALYLCASSSLDRGNRNTEAFFGQGTRLTVV.

The chain employs TRBV6-4 and TRBJ2-1; D uncertain. There are 14 residues in the CDR3. Between the trimmed V and J ends, which lost 4 bases and 0 bases, there was a span of 7 bases. Germline V lookup: CDR1 MRHNA, CDR2 SNTAGT. In DNA, the CDR3 is TGTGCCAGCAGTGCCTCGAGCTCCTACAATGAGCAGTTCTTC. The encoded protein is CASSASSSYNEQFF.

The rearrangement joins TRBV13 to TRBJ2-2, with 8 positions matching TRBD1. The CDR3 is 15 residues long. Germline CDR1 and CDR2: PRHDT and FYEKMQ (reference sequence). After removal of 5 bases from V and 6 bases from J, the junction contained 8 bases not matched to a gene. For the CDR3, the DNA is TGTGCCAGCAGCCCCGGACAGGGATTACCCGGGGAGCTGTTTTTT. Amino acid sequence: CASSPGQGLPGELFF. The full variable domain, its missing parts supplied by reference TRBV13 and TRBJ2-2, is AAGVIQSPRHLIKEKRETATLKCYPIPRHDTVYWYQQGPGQDPQFLISFYEKMQSDKGSIPDRFSAQQFSDYHSELNMSSLELGDSALYFCASSPGQGLPGELFFGEGSRLTVL.

The chain has TRBV9 and TRBJ1-4, with a weak D call TRBD1 (5 bases). The V end lost 0 bases, the J end lost 7 bases, and 13 bases lay between the germline ends. Germline values: CDR1 SGDLS, CDR2 YYNGEE. There are 15 residues in the CDR3. CDR3 bases: TGTGCCAGCAGCGTAGGACAGACGACCTCTGAAAAACTGTTTTTT. This sequence encodes CASSVGQTTSEKLFF. Combining the CDR3 with reference TRBV9 and TRBJ1-4 gives the whole variable domain DSGVTQTPKHLITATGQRVTLRCSPRSGDLSVYWYQQSLDQGLQFLIQYYNGEERAKGNILERFSAQQFPDLHSELNLSSLELGDSALYFCASSVGQTTSEKLFFGSGTQLSVL.

This clone was counted between two and nine times. The chain recombines TRBV7-2 with TRBJ2-1; 14 positions agree with TRBD2. Trimming cost V 5 bases and J 7 bases; bases outside gene matches: 4. Per the germline V gene, CDR1 is SGHTA and CDR2 is FQGNSA. The CDR3 consists of 15 residues. CDR3 DNA sequence: TGTGCCAGCAGCCCGGGACTAGCGGGGGCTAATGAGCAGTTCTTC. This sequence encodes CASSPGLAGANEQFF.

In regard to this clone: This same CDR3 is encoded by further DNA sequences in the sample. The V gene is TRBV9, the J gene TRBJ2-7, with a tentative D call TRBD1 (6 bases). CDR3 length equals 15 residues. V was clipped by 6 bases and J by 2 bases, with 18 bases between them. Germline-derived CDR1 and CDR2 are SGDLS and YYNGEE. CDR3 DNA: TGTGCCAGCATCATCAAGCAGGGGACGGCCTACGAGCAGTACTTC. Its protein is CASIIKQGTAYEQYF.

In this sample, this clone turned up once. This chain uses TRBV4-1 with TRBJ2-4; 9 bases agree with TRBD1. Germline V gene data show CDR1 as MGHRA and CDR2 as YSYEKL. This CDR3 has 16 residues. With V trimmed by 0 bases and J by 8 bases, 8 bases remained unmatched. The DNA of the CDR3 is TGCGCCAGCAGCCAAGAAAGGGACAGGGTTTGGGACATTCAGTACTTC. This gives the protein CASSQERDRVWDIQYF.

CDR3 sequence: CASSRGGGHQPQHF. As DNA, the CDR3 is TGTGCCAGCAGCCGCGGGGGGGGCCATCAGCCCCAGCATTTT. This chain links TRBV7-9 with TRBJ1-5; the D gene is possibly TRBD1 (6 bases). Germline CDR1 reads SEHNR; CDR2 reads FQNEAQ (reference sequence). V lost 5 bases, J lost 5 bases, and 13 bases lay in between. The CDR3 is 14 amino acids.

V is TRBV27 and J is TRBJ1-1; unclear D gene. Germline V gene data show CDR1 as MNHEY and CDR2 as SMNVEV (reference sequence). The length of the CDR3 is 14 residues. The V end lost 5 bases, the J end lost 0 bases, and 10 bases lay between the germline ends. CDR3 region: CASSPSLVNTEAFF. CDR3 nucleotides: TGTGCCAGCAGTCCCTCTTTAGTGAACACTGAAGCTTTCTTT.